The clone carrying this T cell receptor beta chain is labeled as medium-sized. Its antigen is not identified. This sample is part of a study of cytotoxic CD8 clonotypes in ibrutinib-treated CLL. Overall study context: After median around 5.5 years, roughly 14 stayed in remission, about 12 progressed; responses some 25 partial, 2 complete. The response samples were taken once patients had been treated for a median of around eleven months, range 6 to 36.

V shed 2 bases and J shed 5 bases, with 7 bases lying between them. The CDR3 extends over 13 amino acids. CDR1 and CDR2 from the germline V gene are SEHNR and FQNEAQ (reference sequence). Repertoires were generated with immunoSEQ multiplex PCR, while TCRdb's copy carries only in-frame clones and drops some. The table includes 45,000 to 60,000 clones, 55% to 65% detected once. Study-wide points: Clonality was higher at baseline than in age-matched healthy donors and tracked circulating CD8+ T-cell counts. Increased clonality at ibrutinib response gave way to a return toward baseline at progression.

The TCR originated in a human donor with chronic lymphocytic leukemia. The chain recombines TRBV7-9 with TRBJ1-5; D remains ambiguous. Here the sequenced sample was PBMCs, taken after 24 months of ibrutinib treatment. The CDR3 nucleotides are TGTGCCAGCAGCTTACAAGAGCATCAGCCCCAGCATTTT. Residues: CASSLQEHQPQHF. The entire variable domain, with the rest obtained from reference TRBV7-9 and TRBJ1-5, is as follows: DTGVSQNPRHKITKRGQNVTFRCDPISEHNRLYWYRQTLGQGPEFLTYFQNEAQLEKSRLLSDRFSAERPKGSFSTLEIQRTEQGDSAMYLCASSLQEHQPQHFGDGTRLSIL.